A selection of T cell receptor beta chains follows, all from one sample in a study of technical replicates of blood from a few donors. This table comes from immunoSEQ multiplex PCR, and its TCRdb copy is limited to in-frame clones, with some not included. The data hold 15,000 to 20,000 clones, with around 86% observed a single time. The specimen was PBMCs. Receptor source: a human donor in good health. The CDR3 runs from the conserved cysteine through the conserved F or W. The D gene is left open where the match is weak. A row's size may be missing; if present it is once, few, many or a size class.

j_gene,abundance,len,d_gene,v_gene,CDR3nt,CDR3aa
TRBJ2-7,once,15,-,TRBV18,TGTGCCAGCTCGCCCCCACAGGCAGCATCCTACGAGCAGTACTTC,CASSPPQAASYEQYF
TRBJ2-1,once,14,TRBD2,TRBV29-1,TGCAGCGTTGAATCTCTAGCGGGATTCAATGAGCAGTTCTTC,CSVESLAGFNEQFF
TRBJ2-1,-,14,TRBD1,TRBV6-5,TGTGCCAGCAGAAAGACAGGGGATTCGCGTGAGCAGTTCTTC,CASRKTGDSREQFF
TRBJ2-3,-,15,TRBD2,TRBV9,TGTGCCAGCAGCGTAGACGGGAGGCAGGGAGATACGCAGTATTTT,CASSVDGRQGDTQYF
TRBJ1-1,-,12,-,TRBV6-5,TGTGCCAGCGCCGACAGGAACACTGAAGCTTTCTTT,CASADRNTEAFF
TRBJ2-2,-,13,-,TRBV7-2,TGTGCCAGCAGCTTACGGAGTGCCGGGGAGCTGTTTTTT,CASSLRSAGELFF
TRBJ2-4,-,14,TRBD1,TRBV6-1,TGTGCCAGCAGTCTGACAGGGCAATCGGACATTCAGTACTTC,CASSLTGQSDIQYF
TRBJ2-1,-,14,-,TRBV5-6,TGTGCCAGCGCCCGGGGAACCCCTTACAATGAGCAGTTCTTC,CASARGTPYNEQFF
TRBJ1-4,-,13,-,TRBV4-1,TGCGCCAGCAGCCAAGATTGGAGTGAAAAACTGTTTTTT,CASSQDWSEKLFF
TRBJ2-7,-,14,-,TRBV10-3,TGTGCCATCAGCCCCGGGGAGGCCCCCTACGAGCAGTACTTC,CAISPGEAPYEQYF
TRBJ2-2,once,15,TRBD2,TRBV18,TGTGCCAGCTCACCACCGACTAGCGGCCGAGGGGAGCTGTTTTTT,CASSPPTSGRGELFF
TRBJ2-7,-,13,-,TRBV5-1,TGCGCCAGCAGCTTGGTAGCTCAGTACGAGCAGTACTTC,CASSLVAQYEQYF
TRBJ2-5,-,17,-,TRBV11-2,TGTGCCAGCAGCTCGGGCGCGGGGGCCCTCTGGCAAGAGACCCAGTACTTC,CASSSGAGALWQETQYF
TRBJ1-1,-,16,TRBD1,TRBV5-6,TGTGCCAGCAGCGAACCGGGACAGGACATGAACACTGAAGCTTTCTTT,CASSEPGQDMNTEAFF
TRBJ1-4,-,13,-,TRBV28,TGTGCCAGCCTGGGCGGAGGAGAGGAAAAACTGTTTTTT,CASLGGGEEKLFF
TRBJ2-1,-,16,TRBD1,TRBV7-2,TGTGCCAGCAGCTCCCAGGGACAGGGAGCCTACAATGAGCAGTTCTTC,CASSSQGQGAYNEQFF
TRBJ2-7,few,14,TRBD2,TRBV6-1,TGTGCCAGCGGACATAGCGGGGGGCTCGGCGAGCAGTACTTC,CASGHSGGLGEQYF
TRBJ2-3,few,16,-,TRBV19,TGTGCCAGTAGTATAGGGACCCAGGACTTCACAGATACGCAGTATTTT,CASSIGTQDFTDTQYF
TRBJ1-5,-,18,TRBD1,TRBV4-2,TGTGCCAGCAGCCAAGAAGGAACGGGACAGCTATTCAATCAGCCCCAGCATTTT,CASSQEGTGQLFNQPQHF
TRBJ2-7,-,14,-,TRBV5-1,TGCGCCAGCAGCTCCGCGGGTCTTAGCTACGAGCAGTACTTC,CASSSAGLSYEQYF
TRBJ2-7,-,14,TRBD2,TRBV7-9,TGTGCCAGCAGCTTAGTGGGACTAGTTTACGAGCAGTACTTC,CASSLVGLVYEQYF
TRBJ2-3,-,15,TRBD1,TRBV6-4,TGTGCCAGCAGTGACTCGACAGGGGGCGCAGATACGCAGTATTTT,CASSDSTGGADTQYF
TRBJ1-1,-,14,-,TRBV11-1,TGTGCCAGCAGCCCTCGTAAGGGGTTCACTGAAGCTTTCTTT,CASSPRKGFTEAFF
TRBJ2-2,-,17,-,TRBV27,TGTGCCAGCAGTTTCCGGTTGGGGGCGACGAACACCGGGGAGCTGTTTTTT,CASSFRLGATNTGELFF
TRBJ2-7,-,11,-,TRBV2,TGTGCCAGCACTATGAGCTACGAGCAGTACTTC,CASTMSYEQYF
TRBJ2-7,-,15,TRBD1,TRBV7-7,TGTGCCAGCAGCCCGGGACAGGGGGCTGGGTACGAGCAGTACTTC,CASSPGQGAGYEQYF
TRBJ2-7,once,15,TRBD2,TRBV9,TGTGCCAGCAGCCCGAGGGGACTAGCGGGAGACGAGCAGTACTTC,CASSPRGLAGDEQYF
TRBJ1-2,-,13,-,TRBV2,TGTGCCAGCAGTGAACGGGGGTGGAGTGGCTACACCTTC,CASSERGWSGYTF
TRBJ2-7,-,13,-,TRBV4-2,TGTGCCAGCAGTTCGAGACAGGACTACGAGCAGTACTTC,CASSSRQDYEQYF
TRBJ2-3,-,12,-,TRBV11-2,TGTGCCAGCAGCCGGGACTCTGGAACGCAGTATTTT,CASSRDSGTQYF
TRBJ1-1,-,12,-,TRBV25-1,TGTGCCAGCAGTGGGTACGACTCCGGAGCTTTCTTT,CASSGYDSGAFF
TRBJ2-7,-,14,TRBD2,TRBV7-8,TGTGCCAGCAGCTTAGTGGGACTAGCCCTCGAGCAGTACTTC,CASSLVGLALEQYF
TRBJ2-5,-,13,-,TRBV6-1,TGTGCCAGCAGCTTACAGGGTGGAGAGACCCAGTACTTC,CASSLQGGETQYF
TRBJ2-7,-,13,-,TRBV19,TGTGCCAGTAGTACGGGAGCCCTTAACGAGCAGTACTTC,CASSTGALNEQYF
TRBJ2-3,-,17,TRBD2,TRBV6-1,TGTGCCAGCAGTGAAGGTAGCGGGAGCTGGGGCACAGATACGCAGTATTTT,CASSEGSGSWGTDTQYF
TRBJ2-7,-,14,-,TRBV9,TGTGCCAGCAGCGTAGGCGGGTCTTCCTACGAGCAGTACTTC,CASSVGGSSYEQYF
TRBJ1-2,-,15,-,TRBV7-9,TGTGCCAGCAGCTTAGAAGCAGGGCCTCACTATGGCTACACCTTC,CASSLEAGPHYGYTF
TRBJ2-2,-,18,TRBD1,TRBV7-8,TGTGCCAGCAGGCCACCATTACGGGACAGGGGTCACACCGGGGAGCTGTTTTTT,CASRPPLRDRGHTGELFF
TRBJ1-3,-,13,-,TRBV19,TGTGCCAGTAACAGAGACTCTGGAAACACCATATATTTT,CASNRDSGNTIYF
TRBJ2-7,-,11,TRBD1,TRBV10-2,TGCGCCAGCAGTGACGGACAGGGCCAGTACTTC,CASSDGQGQYF
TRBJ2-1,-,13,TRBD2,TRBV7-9,TGTGCCAGCAGCCACTCTAGCGGGAATGAGCAGTTCTTC,CASSHSSGNEQFF
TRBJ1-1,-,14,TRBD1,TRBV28,TGTGCCAGCAGTTTGGGCCAGGGGGCTAGTGAAGCTTTCTTT,CASSLGQGASEAFF
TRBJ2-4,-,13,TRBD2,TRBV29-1,TGCAGCGTGGATCGGACTAGCGGGGGCATTCAGTACTTC,CSVDRTSGGIQYF
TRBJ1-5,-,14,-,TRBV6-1,TGTGCCAGCAGTGGACAGGAGTGGAATCAGCCCCAGCATTTT,CASSGQEWNQPQHF
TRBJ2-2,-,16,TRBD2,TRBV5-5,TGTGCCAGCAGCTTGTTCGCGGGAGGGATCACCGGGGAGCTGTTTTTT,CASSLFAGGITGELFF
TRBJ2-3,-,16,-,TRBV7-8,TGTGCCAGCAGCTTAGGGTCGGGAGGGGGCCCAGATACGCAGTATTTT,CASSLGSGGGPDTQYF
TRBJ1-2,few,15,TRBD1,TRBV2,TGTGCCAGCAGTGTGGCTTGGACAGGCGACTATGGCTACACCTTC,CASSVAWTGDYGYTF
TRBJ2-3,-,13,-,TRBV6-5,TGTGCCAGCTTCCGGAGGGGCACAGATACGCAGTATTTT,CASFRRGTDTQYF
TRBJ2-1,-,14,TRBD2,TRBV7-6,TGTGCCAGCCAGGCTAGCGGGAGGGCCAATGAGCAGTTCTTC,CASQASGRANEQFF
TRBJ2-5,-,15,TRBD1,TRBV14,TGTGCCAGCAGCCGACTGACAGGGGTGATCGAGACCCAGTACTTC,CASSRLTGVIETQYF
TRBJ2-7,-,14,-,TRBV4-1,TGCGCCAGCAGCCTCCTCGGTATAAGTTACGAGCAGTACTTC,CASSLLGISYEQYF
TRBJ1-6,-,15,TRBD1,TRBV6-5,TGTGCCAGCAGTTACGGACAGGGTTATAATTCACCCCTCCACTTT,CASSYGQGYNSPLHF
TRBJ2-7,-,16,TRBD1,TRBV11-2,TGTGCCAGCAGCTTAGGTCTCCCAGGGGGCGGCTACGAGCAGTACTTC,CASSLGLPGGGYEQYF
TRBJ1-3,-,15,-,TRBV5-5,TGTGCCAGCAGCCCGGACATATACTCTGGAAACACCATATATTTT,CASSPDIYSGNTIYF
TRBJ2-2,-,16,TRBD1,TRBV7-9,TGTGCCAGCAGCCCCCCGGGACAGCCGAACACCGGGGAGCTGTTTTTT,CASSPPGQPNTGELFF